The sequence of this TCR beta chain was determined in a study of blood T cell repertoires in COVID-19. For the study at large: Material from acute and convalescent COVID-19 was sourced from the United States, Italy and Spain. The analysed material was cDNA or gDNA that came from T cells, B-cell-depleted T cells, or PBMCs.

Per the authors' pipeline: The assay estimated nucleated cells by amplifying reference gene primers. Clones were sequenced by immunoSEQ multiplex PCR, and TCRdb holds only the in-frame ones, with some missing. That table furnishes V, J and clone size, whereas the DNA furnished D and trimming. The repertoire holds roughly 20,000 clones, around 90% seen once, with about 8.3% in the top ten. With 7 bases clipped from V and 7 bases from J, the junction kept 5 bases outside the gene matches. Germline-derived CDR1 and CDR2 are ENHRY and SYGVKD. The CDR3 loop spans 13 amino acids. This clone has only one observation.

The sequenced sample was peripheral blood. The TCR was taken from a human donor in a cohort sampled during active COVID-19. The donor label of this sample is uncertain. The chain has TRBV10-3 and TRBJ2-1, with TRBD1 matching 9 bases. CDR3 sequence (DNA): TGTGCCATCACCGGGGACAGGGCAAATGAGCAGTTCTTC. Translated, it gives CAITGDRANEQFF.